The present entry profiles one T cell receptor beta chain with its context. Its specificity is not known. These data belong to a study of Tregs in tolerant kidney transplant recipients. General study findings and limits: No direct test of biological reproducibility was done here.

The CDR3 covers 14 residues. Germline assignment: CDR1 SGDLS and CDR2 YYNGEE. V lost 2 bases and J 1 base, leaving 9 bases between the germline ends. Here immunoSEQ multiplex PCR was the method, and the copy in TCRdb shows in-frame clones only, minus some. The table records hundreds of thousands of clones, 80% to 85% of them present only once. Thawed PBMCs were FACS-sorted into unstimulated CD4+CD25+CD127- regulatory T cells, CD4+CD25- non-regulatory cells, CD4 and CD8 cells. The receptor was isolated from a human donor in good health. The chain is built from TRBV9 and TRBJ2-5; TRBD1 might be the D (6 bases). What was sequenced was CD4+ T cells from blood. The CDR3 sequence is CASSVTGRQETQYF. Written as DNA, the CDR3 is TGTGCCAGCAGCGTCACAGGGCGCCAAGAGACCCAGTACTTC.